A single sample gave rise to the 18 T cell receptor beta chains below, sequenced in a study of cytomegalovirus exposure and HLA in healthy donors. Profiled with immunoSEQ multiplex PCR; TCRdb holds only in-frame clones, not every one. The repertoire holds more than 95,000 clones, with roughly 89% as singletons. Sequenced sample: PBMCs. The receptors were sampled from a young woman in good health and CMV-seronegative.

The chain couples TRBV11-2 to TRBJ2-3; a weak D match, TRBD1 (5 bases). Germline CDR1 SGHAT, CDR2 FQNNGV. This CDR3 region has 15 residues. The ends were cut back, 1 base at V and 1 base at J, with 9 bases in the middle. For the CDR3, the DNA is TGTGCCAGCAGCTTAGTTCTACAGGGCACAGATACGCAGTATTTT. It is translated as CASSLVLQGTDTQYF.

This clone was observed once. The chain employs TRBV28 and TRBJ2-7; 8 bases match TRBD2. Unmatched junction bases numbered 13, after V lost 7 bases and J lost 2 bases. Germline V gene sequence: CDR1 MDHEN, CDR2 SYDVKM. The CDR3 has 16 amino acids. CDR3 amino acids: CASTPVVVAGTYEQYF. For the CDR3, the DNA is TGTGCCAGCACCCCCGTTGTAGTAGCGGGAACCTACGAGCAGTACTTC.

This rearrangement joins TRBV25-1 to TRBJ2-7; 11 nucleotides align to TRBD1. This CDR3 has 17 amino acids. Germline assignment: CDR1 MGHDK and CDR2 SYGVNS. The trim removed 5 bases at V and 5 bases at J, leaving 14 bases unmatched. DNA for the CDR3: TGTGCCAGCAGTACCTGGACAGGGGGCGCGTCTTACCACGAGCAGTACTTC. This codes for CASSTWTGGASYHEQYF.

In nucleotides, the CDR3 is TGTGCCAGCAGCTTGTGGGGCAACTATGGCTACACCTTC. It encodes CASSLWGNYGYTF. The chain employs TRBV5-4 and TRBJ1-2; D perhaps matches TRBD1 (5 bases). With 1 base removed from V and 2 bases from J, the gap between germline ends came to 6 bases. The CDR3 loop spans 13 amino acids. Germline CDR1 reads SGHNT; CDR2 reads YYREEE (reference sequence). Variable domain in full (rest from reference TRBV5-4 and TRBJ1-2): ETGVTQSPTHLIKTRGQQVTLRCSSQSGHNTVSWYQQALGQGPQFIFQYYREEENGRGNFPPRFSGLQFPNYSSELNVNALELDDSALYLCASSLWGNYGYTFGSGTRLTVV.

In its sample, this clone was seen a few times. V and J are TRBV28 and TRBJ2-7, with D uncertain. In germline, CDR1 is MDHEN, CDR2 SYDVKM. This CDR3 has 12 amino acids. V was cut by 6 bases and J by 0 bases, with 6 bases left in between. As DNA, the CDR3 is TGTGCCAGCAGACAAACCTCCTACGAGCAGTACTTC. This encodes CASRQTSYEQYF.

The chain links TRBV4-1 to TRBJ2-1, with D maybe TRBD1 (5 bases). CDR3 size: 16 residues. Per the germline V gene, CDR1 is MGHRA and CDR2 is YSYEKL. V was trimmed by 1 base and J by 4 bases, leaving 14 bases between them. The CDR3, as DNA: TGCGCCAGCAGCCAAGTGGTCAGGGCAAAATACAATGAGCAGTTCTTC. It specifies CASSQVVRAKYNEQFF.

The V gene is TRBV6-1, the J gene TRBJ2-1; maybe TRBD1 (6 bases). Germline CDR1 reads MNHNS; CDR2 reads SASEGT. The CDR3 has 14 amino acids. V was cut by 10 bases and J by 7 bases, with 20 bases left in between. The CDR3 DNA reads TGTGCCACCCAACGGGACAATATTTCGAATGAGCAGTTCTTC. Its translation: CATQRDNISNEQFF.

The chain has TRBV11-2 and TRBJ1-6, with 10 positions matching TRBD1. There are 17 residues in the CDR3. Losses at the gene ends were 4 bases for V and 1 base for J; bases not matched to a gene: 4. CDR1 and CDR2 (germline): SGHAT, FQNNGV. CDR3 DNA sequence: TGTGCCAGCAGCTCCTGGGACAGGGGTTCCTATAATTCACCCCTCCACTTT. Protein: CASSSWDRGSYNSPLHF.

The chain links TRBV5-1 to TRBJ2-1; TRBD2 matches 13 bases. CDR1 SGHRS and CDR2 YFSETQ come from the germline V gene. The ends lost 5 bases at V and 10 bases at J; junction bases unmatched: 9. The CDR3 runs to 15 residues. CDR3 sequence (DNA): TGCGCCAGCAGTGGTACTAGCGGGGGGGCGGAGGAGCAGTTCTTC. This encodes CASSGTSGGAEEQFF.

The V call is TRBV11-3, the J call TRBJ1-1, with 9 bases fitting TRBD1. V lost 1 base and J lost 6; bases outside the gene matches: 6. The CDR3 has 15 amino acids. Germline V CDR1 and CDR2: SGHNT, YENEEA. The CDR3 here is CASSLGPGQGPEAFF. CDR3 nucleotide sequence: TGTGCCAGCAGCTTAGGCCCGGGACAGGGCCCTGAAGCTTTCTTT.

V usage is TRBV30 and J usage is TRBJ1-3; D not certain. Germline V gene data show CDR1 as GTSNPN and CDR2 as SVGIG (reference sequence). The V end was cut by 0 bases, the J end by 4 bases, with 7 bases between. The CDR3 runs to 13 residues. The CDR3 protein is CAWSVRRGNTIYF. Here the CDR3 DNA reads TGTGCCTGGAGTGTACGGAGAGGAAACACCATATATTTT.

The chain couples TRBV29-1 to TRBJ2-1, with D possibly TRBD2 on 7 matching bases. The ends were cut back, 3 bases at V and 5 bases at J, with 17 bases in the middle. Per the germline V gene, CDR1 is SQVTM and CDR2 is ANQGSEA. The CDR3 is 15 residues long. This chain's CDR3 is CSVDAPRGLNNEQFF. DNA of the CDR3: TGCAGCGTTGACGCCCCGCGGGGGCTAAACAATGAGCAGTTCTTC.

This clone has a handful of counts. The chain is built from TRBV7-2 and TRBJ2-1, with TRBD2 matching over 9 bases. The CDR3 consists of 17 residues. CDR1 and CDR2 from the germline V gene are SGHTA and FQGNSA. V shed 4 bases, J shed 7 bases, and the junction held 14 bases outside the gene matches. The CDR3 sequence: CASSSMGNAGGLNEQFF. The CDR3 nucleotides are TGTGCCAGCAGCTCAATGGGGAATGCGGGAGGGCTGAATGAGCAGTTCTTC.

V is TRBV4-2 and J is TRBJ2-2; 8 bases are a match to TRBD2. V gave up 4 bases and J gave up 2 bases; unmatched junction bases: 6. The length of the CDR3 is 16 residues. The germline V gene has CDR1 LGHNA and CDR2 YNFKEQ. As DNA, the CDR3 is TGTGCCAGCAGCCTCGAAGCGGGAGATAACACCGGGGAGCTGTTTTTT. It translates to CASSLEAGDNTGELFF.

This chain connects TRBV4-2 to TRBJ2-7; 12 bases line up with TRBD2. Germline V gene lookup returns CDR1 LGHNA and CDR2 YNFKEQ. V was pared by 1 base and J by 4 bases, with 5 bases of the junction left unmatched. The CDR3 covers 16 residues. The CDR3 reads CASSQAGTSGSYEQYF. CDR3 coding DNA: TGTGCCAGCAGCCAAGCCGGGACTAGCGGGTCGTACGAGCAGTACTTC.

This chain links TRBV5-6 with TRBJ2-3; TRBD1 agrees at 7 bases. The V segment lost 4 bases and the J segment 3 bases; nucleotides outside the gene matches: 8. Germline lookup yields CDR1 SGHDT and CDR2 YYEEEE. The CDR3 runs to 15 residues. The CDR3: CASSPTGVGTDTQYF. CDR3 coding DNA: TGTGCCAGCAGCCCCACAGGGGTCGGAACAGATACGCAGTATTTT.

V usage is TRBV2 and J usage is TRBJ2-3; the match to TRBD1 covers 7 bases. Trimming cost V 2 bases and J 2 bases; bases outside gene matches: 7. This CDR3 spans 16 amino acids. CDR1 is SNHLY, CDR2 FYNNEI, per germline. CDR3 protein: CASSENRGYFTDTQYF. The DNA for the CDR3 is TGTGCCAGCAGTGAAAACAGGGGCTATTTCACAGATACGCAGTATTTT.

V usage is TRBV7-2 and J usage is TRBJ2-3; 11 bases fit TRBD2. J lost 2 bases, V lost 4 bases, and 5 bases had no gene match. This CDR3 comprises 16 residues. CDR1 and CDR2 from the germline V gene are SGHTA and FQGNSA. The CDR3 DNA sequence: TGTGCCAGCAGCTCACTTAGCGGGAGGGTCACAGATACGCAGTATTTT. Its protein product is CASSSLSGRVTDTQYF.